This T cell receptor (beta chain) appears in the sequencing data of a study of cytomegalovirus exposure and HLA in healthy donors. About the research overall: The approximately 710 first-cohort repertoires and the 130 or so validation repertoires shared the same platform, a later analysis reported.

This CDR3 comprises 12 residues. Germline assignment: CDR1 SQVTM and CDR2 ANQGSEA. Trimming at V came to 7 bases and at J to 8 bases, leaving 7 bases not matched to a gene. About this clone: The antigen is undetermined.

Profiled with immunoSEQ multiplex PCR; TCRdb holds only in-frame clones, not every one. The sample has 110,000 to 150,000 clones; 85% to 90% are singletons. Whole-study results and caveats: Per published reports, the classifier diagnosed cytomegalovirus status with high specificity and sensitivity. The study listed around 150 cytomegalovirus-associated TCR beta chains.

This TCR was sampled from a woman in her 30s in good health and CMV-seropositive. The chain joins TRBV29-1 to TRBJ1-2; 10 positions agree with TRBD1. What was sequenced was PBMCs. CDR3 loop: CSAGQGNGGYTF. The CDR3 bases are TGCAGCGCGGGACAGGGGAATGGGGGCTACACCTTC.